The 9 T cell receptor beta chains given below trace back to one sample, sequenced in a study of blood T cell repertoires in COVID-19. Libraries were prepared by immunoSEQ multiplex PCR; TCRdb keeps only in-frame clonotypes and omits some of them. The data hold around 50,000 clones, with more than 80% observed a single time. What was sequenced was peripheral blood. These receptors were collected from a man between 65 and 79 years old with active COVID-19.

This chain links TRBV9 with TRBJ2-3; TRBD1 is a possible D gene (6 bases). CDR1 is SGDLS and CDR2 is YYNGEE in the germline V gene. CDR3 length: 16 residues. The V gene lost 0 bases and the J gene lost 5 bases, with 16 bases spanning the gap. The CDR3 region is CASSVDIQGILDTQYF. In DNA, the CDR3 is TGTGCCAGCAGCGTAGATATCCAGGGGATCTTAGATACGCAGTATTTT.

The chain is built from TRBV10-3 and TRBJ1-3; D uncertain. Trimming pared 10 bases from V and 9 bases from J, leaving 10 bases between. Per germline, CDR1 ENHRY and CDR2 SYGVKD. The CDR3 runs 10 residues. Here the CDR3 reads CATLEGTIYF. The CDR3 bases are TGTGCCACCCTTGAGGGCACCATATATTTT.

V usage is TRBV3-1 (or the pseudogene TRBV3-2) and J usage is TRBJ1-1; no clear D gene. The V end was cut by 1 base, the J end by 1 base, with 7 bases between. The CDR3 runs to 14 residues. Germline V lookup: CDR1 LGHDT, CDR2 YNNKEL (reference sequence). The CDR3 is CASSQVRGNTEAFF. CDR3 nucleotide sequence: TGTGCCAGCAGCCAAGTTCGAGGGAACACTGAAGCTTTCTTT.

The chain uses TRBV19 and TRBJ2-5; D is unclear. The CDR3 length is 13 residues. Germline assignment: CDR1 LNHDA and CDR2 SQIVND (reference sequence). V lost 4 bases, J lost 5 bases, and 11 bases lay in between. The CDR3 here is CASSNEVHETQYF. The CDR3 DNA reads as TGTGCCAGTAGTAACGAGGTTCACGAGACCCAGTACTTC.

In the case of this clone: At one boundary the junction diverges from the germline segment, which might be a read error. The chain uses TRBV20-1 and TRBJ1-1; TRBD1 might be the D (5 bases). The germline CDR1 and CDR2 sequences are DFQATT and SNEGSKA (reference sequence). This CDR3 is built from 10 residues. CDR3 sequence (DNA): TGCAGTGCTAGAGATGCAGGGAAAGTCTTT. It encodes CSARDAGKVF.

The chain couples TRBV11-2 to TRBJ1-1; unclear D gene. The CDR3 loop spans 16 amino acids. V was pared by 0 bases and J by 5 bases, with 16 bases between. Germline CDR1 reads SGHAT; CDR2 reads FQNNGV. In DNA, the CDR3 is TGTGCCAGCAGCTTAGATCTATCCGCAGGCAGAACTGAAGCTTTCTTT. Translation gives CASSLDLSAGRTEAFF. The whole variable domain, remainder taken from reference TRBV11-2 and TRBJ1-1, is EAGVAQSPRYKIIEKRQSVAFWCNPISGHATLYWYQQILGQGPKLLIQFQNNGVVDDSQLPKDRFSAERLKGVDSTLKIQPAKLEDSAVYLCASSLDLSAGRTEAFFGQGTRLTVV.

The chain is built from TRBV10-3 and TRBJ2-2; no definite D call. Germline V CDR1 and CDR2: ENHRY, SYGVKD. The CDR3 covers 14 residues. V lost 3 bases to trimming and J lost 2 bases, with 7 bases between them. The CDR3 sequence is CAISDWSNTGELFF. The DNA of the CDR3 is TGTGCCATCAGTGATTGGAGTAACACCGGGGAGCTGTTTTTT.

This chain links TRBV12-5 with TRBJ2-7; 8 bases are a match to TRBD1. CDR3 length: 14 residues. Germline V CDR1 and CDR2: LGHNT, FRNRAP. Trimming cost V 5 bases and J 2 bases; bases outside gene matches: 5. CDR3 amino acids: CASGIGTGTYEQYF. In DNA, the CDR3 is TGTGCTAGTGGTATAGGGACAGGCACCTACGAGCAGTACTTC.

This chain uses TRBV5-1 with TRBJ2-1, with D unclear. CDR3 length: 13 residues. V was clipped by 6 bases and J by 1 base, with 8 bases between them. Germline V CDR1 and CDR2: SGHRS, YFSETQ. In DNA, the CDR3 is TGCGCCAGCACGACGGAGTCCTACAATGAGCAGTTCTTC. Its translation: CASTTESYNEQFF.